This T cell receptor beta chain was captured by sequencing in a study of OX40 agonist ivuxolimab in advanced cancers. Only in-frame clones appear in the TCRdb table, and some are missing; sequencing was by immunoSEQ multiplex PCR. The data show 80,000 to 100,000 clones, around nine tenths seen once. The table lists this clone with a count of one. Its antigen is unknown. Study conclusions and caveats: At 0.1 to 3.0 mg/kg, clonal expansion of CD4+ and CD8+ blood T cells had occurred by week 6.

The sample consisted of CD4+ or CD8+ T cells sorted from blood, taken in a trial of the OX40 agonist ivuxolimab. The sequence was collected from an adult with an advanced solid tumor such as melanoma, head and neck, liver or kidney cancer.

CDR3 bases: TGTGCCAGCTCACCACCGTCGAGTAACGAGCAGTTCTTC. It yields the protein CASSPPSSNEQFF. The rearrangement uses TRBV18 and TRBJ2-1; D remains unclear. V lost 0 bases and J 10 bases, leaving 10 bases between the germline ends. The CDR3 is made up of 13 amino acids. The germline V gene has CDR1 KGHSH and CDR2 LQKENI.